What follows are 26 T cell receptor beta chains derived from one specimen sequenced in a study of blood T cell repertoires in COVID-19 (dated by TCRdb to 2020 to 2022). The method was the immunoSEQ multiplex PCR assay. Sourced from immuneACCESS, this table was stored by TCRdb with only in-frame sequences that have V and J called. A share of the clones is absent; for the studies checked, an unresolved V gene accounts for under half, and the remainder has no known explanation. This sample has approximately 150,000 clones in its table, and 80% to 90% of those were observed once. The top ten hold around 4% of the sample. Sequenced material: peripheral blood. These receptors all stem from a woman between 65 and 79 years old with acute or convalescent COVID-19.

This clone was found once. This chain connects TRBV18 to TRBJ2-2; possibly TRBD1 for D (6 bases). Trimming removed 0 bases from V and 3 bases from J, with 14 bases in between. Germline lookup yields CDR1 KGHSH and CDR2 LQKENI. The CDR3 has 17 residues. CDR3 sequence (DNA): TGTGCCAGCTCACCACCTATCCAGGGGTGGCACACCGGGGAGCTGTTTTTT. As protein: CASSPPIQGWHTGELFF.

Worth noting for this clone: The same CDR3 is also encoded by other DNA sequences in this sample. The chain recombines TRBV6-6 with TRBJ2-7, with 9 bases lining up with TRBD1. V lost 9 bases to trimming and J lost 1 base; unmatched junction nucleotides: 10. Germline CDR1 MNHNY, CDR2 SVGAGI (reference sequence). The CDR3 is made up of 15 amino acids. In DNA form, the CDR3 reads TGTGCCAGTTCTCCGGGACAGGGTTATTCCTACGAGCAGTACTTC. It codes for CASSPGQGYSYEQYF.

The rearrangement links TRBV4-3 to TRBJ1-5; D not resolved. This CDR3 region has 14 residues. The germline V gene encodes CDR1 LGHNA and CDR2 YSLEER. V dropped 5 bases and J dropped 4 bases, with 12 bases sitting between them. The DNA of the CDR3 is TGCGCCAGCAGCATGGAGGTGGGGAATCAGCCCCAGCATTTT. Translating it yields CASSMEVGNQPQHF.

The chain is built from TRBV2 and TRBJ1-1; TRBD1 matches 9 bases. V lost 7 bases and J lost 4; bases outside the gene matches: 4. CDR3 size: 13 residues. The germline V gene has CDR1 SNHLY and CDR2 FYNNEI. The CDR3 region has the DNA TGTGCCAGCATTTACAGGGGGCTCACTGAAGCTTTCTTT. Protein: CASIYRGLTEAFF.

The CDR3 protein is CASRITANTGELFF. In DNA form, the CDR3 reads TGCGCCAGCAGGATTACAGCGAACACCGGGGAGCTGTTTTTT. The chain is built from TRBV5-1 and TRBJ2-2; D call uncertain. This CDR3 is 14 amino acids long. V lost 5 bases to trimming and J lost 0 bases, with 8 bases between them. The germline V gene encodes CDR1 SGHRS and CDR2 YFSETQ.

The chain is built from TRBV6-5 and TRBJ1-4; TRBD1 agrees at 9 bases. The CDR3 extends over 15 amino acids. The V segment lost 6 bases and the J segment 4 bases; nucleotides outside the gene matches: 6. The germline CDR1 and CDR2 sequences are MNHEY and SVGAGI. This CDR3 is CASSARTGDNEKLFF. The CDR3 DNA follows: TGTGCCAGCAGCGCTAGGACAGGGGATAATGAAAAACTGTTTTTT.

This chain links TRBV19 with TRBJ2-7; 7 bases fit TRBD2. The germline V gene has CDR1 LNHDA and CDR2 SQIVND (reference sequence). The CDR3 extends over 15 amino acids. Trimming removed 4 bases from V and 7 bases from J; junction bases left unmatched: 13. In nucleotides, the CDR3 is TGTGCCAGTAGTACCCGTGGAGCGGGAATTATGGAGCAGTACTTC. Amino acid sequence: CASSTRGAGIMEQYF.

This clone was found once. The chain recombines TRBV6-2 or TRBV6-3 with TRBJ1-1; D gene uncertain. This CDR3 region has 14 residues. The V gene's germline CDR1 is MNHEY and CDR2 SVGEGT. The V gene lost 0 bases and the J gene lost 6 bases, with 11 bases spanning the gap. The CDR3 nucleotides are TGTGCCAGCAGTTACTCCTGGCCATTTCCTGAAGCTTTCTTT. Translation gives CASSYSWPFPEAFF.

V usage is TRBV30 and J usage is TRBJ1-1, with D unclear. Germline V gene sequence: CDR1 GTSNPN, CDR2 SVGIG (reference sequence). The CDR3 is 16 residues long. The V end lost 1 base, the J end lost 0 bases, and 15 bases lay between the germline ends. The DNA for the CDR3 is TGTGCCTGGAGTGCCTCCTTAGACACTCTGAACACTGAAGCTTTCTTT. It yields the protein CAWSASLDTLNTEAFF.

The rearrangement links TRBV7-2 to TRBJ2-1, with TRBD1 matching 11 bases. V lost 2 bases to trimming and J lost 7 bases; unmatched junction nucleotides: 4. The CDR3 runs 15 residues. CDR1 and CDR2 from the germline V gene are SGHTA and FQGNSA. The CDR3 DNA is TGTGCCAGCAGCTTAAGGGGGACAGGGGGGAATGAGCAGTTCTTC. As protein: CASSLRGTGGNEQFF.

The V gene is TRBV2, the J gene TRBJ2-5; D unclear. The germline V gene has CDR1 SNHLY and CDR2 FYNNEI. The V end was cut by 7 bases, the J end by 5 bases, with 14 bases between. The CDR3 length is 13 residues. The CDR3 sequence: CASTRPQEETQYF. The CDR3 nucleotides are TGTGCCAGCACTCGCCCTCAAGAGGAGACCCAGTACTTC.

V is TRBV5-1 and J is TRBJ2-4; the match to TRBD1 covers 7 bases. The CDR3 is 13 residues long. V was pared by 4 bases and J by 7 bases, with 5 bases of the junction left unmatched. CDR1 is SGHRS and CDR2 is YFSETQ in the germline V gene. DNA for the CDR3: TGCGCCAGCAGCGAACAGGGGTACAACATTCAGTACTTC. It encodes CASSEQGYNIQYF.

In its sample, this clone was seen a few times. This same CDR3 is encoded by further DNA sequences in the sample. The chain is built from TRBV9 and TRBJ2-5, with 8 positions matching TRBD2. Germline trimming cut 0 bases from V and 5 bases from J; bases unmatched to any gene: 3. Germline V gene lookup returns CDR1 SGDLS and CDR2 YYNGEE. The CDR3 runs 14 residues. The CDR3 DNA reads TGTGCCAGCAGCGTAGCGGGAGGGGCTGAGACCCAGTACTTC. Its translation: CASSVAGGAETQYF.

V and J are TRBV15 and TRBJ1-4, with D perhaps TRBD1 (6 bases). Looked up from germline, CDR1 is LNHNV and CDR2 is YYDKDF (reference sequence). The CDR3 has 16 residues. Trimming took 1 base from V and 0 from J, leaving 9 bases between them. The CDR3 loop reads CATSRGQVATNEKLFF. The CDR3 nucleotides read TGTGCCACCAGCAGAGGACAGGTTGCAACTAATGAAAAACTGTTTTTT.

The chain links TRBV4-3 to TRBJ1-1; D may be TRBD1 (5 bases). The germline V gene has CDR1 LGHNA and CDR2 YSLEER. CDR3 size: 16 residues. V was trimmed by 1 base and J by 1 base, leaving 13 bases between them. The DNA of the CDR3 is TGCGCCAGCAGCCAAGGGCAGGGCCGGGCGAACACTGAAGCTTTCTTT. Translating it yields CASSQGQGRANTEAFF.

J is TRBJ1-5 and V is TRBV25-1; tentatively, D is TRBD1 (6 bases). Per the germline V gene, CDR1 is MGHDK and CDR2 is SYGVNS. The CDR3 has 15 amino acids. Trimming cost V 2 bases and J 3 bases, with 11 bases left between them. The CDR3 DNA sequence: TGTGCCAGCAGTGAAGCCACAGGGTCCAATCAGCCCCAGCATTTT. Translated, it gives CASSEATGSNQPQHF.

The rearrangement joins TRBV10-2 to TRBJ1-1, with 7 bases identical to TRBD1. This CDR3 is built from 15 residues. Losses at the gene ends were 5 bases for V and 4 bases for J; bases not matched to a gene: 10. Per germline, CDR1 WSHSY and CDR2 SAAADI. CDR3 sequence: CASSRGPRGATEAFF. The CDR3 DNA reads as TGCGCCAGCAGTCGCGGGCCCAGGGGGGCCACTGAAGCTTTCTTT.

There are a few counts of this clone. The rearrangement uses TRBV4-3 and TRBJ1-1, with 7 bases that match TRBD1. The CDR3 runs to 14 residues. Germline V CDR1 and CDR2: LGHNA, YSLEER. V lost 4 bases and J lost 4; bases outside the gene matches: 6. CDR3 residues: CASSLQGIGTEAFF. The CDR3, as DNA: TGCGCCAGCAGCCTACAGGGGATCGGCACTGAAGCTTTCTTT.

The CDR3 bases are TGTGCCAGCAGTTCCGTCGTGGGCGCCTACTACAATGAGCAGTTCTTC. It translates to CASSSVVGAYYNEQFF. The V gene is TRBV28, the J gene TRBJ2-1; D uncertain. Germline CDR1 and CDR2: MDHEN and SYDVKM. This CDR3 comprises 16 residues. Trimming left V 4 bases short and J 3 bases short, with 16 bases between.

The V and J genes are TRBV7-9 and TRBJ1-6; TRBD1 agrees at 8 bases. Losses at the gene ends were 8 bases for V and 7 bases for J; bases not matched to a gene: 7. Germline V gene data show CDR1 as SEHNR and CDR2 as FQNEAQ (reference sequence). The CDR3 consists of 14 residues. This CDR3 is CASGLTGDNSPLHF. DNA for the CDR3: TGTGCCAGCGGTCTGACAGGGGACAATTCACCCCTCCACTTT.

The chain's CDR3 is CASSRGQGSGNTIYF. In DNA form, the CDR3 reads TGTGCCAGCAGCAGAGGACAGGGCTCTGGAAACACCATATATTTT. This chain links TRBV7-7 with TRBJ1-3; 8 bases line up with TRBD1. The CDR3 is made up of 15 amino acids. Germline V CDR1 and CDR2: SSHAT, FNYEAQ (reference sequence). The trim removed 5 bases at V and 0 bases at J, leaving 3 bases unmatched. The entire variable domain, with the rest obtained from reference TRBV7-7 and TRBJ1-3, is as follows: GAGVSQSPRYKVTKRGQDVTLRCDPISSHATLYWYQQALGQGPEFLTYFNYEAQPDKSGLPSDRFSAERPEGSISTLTIQRTEQRDSAMYRCASSRGQGSGNTIYFGEGSWLTVV.

The chain uses TRBV6-1 and TRBJ1-3, with TRBD1 matching over 8 bases. The V segment lost 1 base and the J segment 0 bases; nucleotides outside the gene matches: 2. Germline values: CDR1 MNHNS, CDR2 SASEGT. There are 16 residues in the CDR3. The CDR3 loop is CASSEGQGTSGNTIYF. The CDR3 DNA is TGTGCCAGCAGTGAAGGACAGGGGACCTCTGGAAACACCATATATTTT.

The chain employs TRBV4-3 and TRBJ1-6; D is unresolved. The germline V gene encodes CDR1 LGHNA and CDR2 YSLEER. CDR3 length: 14 residues. The V end was cut by 3 bases, the J end by 10 bases, with 13 bases between. This CDR3 is CASSQLTAGSPLHF. The CDR3, as DNA: TGCGCCAGCAGCCAGCTTACGGCGGGGTCACCCCTCCACTTT.

The chain uses TRBV4-1 and TRBJ1-4; D unresolved. Germline loops: CDR1 MGHRA, CDR2 YSYEKL. The ends were cut back, 4 bases at V and 2 bases at J, with 8 bases in the middle. The CDR3 runs to 14 residues. CDR3 loop: CASSPTGTNEKLFF. DNA of the CDR3: TGCGCCAGCAGCCCGACGGGGACTAATGAAAAACTGTTTTTT.

This clone was detected a few times. CDR3 sequence reads: CASSRLGTGIQPQHF. CDR3 coding DNA: TGTGCCAGCAGTCGTTTAGGGACAGGGATTCAGCCCCAGCATTTT. The chain links TRBV2 to TRBJ1-5, with TRBD1 matching 9 bases. CDR1 is SNHLY and CDR2 is FYNNEI in the germline V gene. CDR3 length: 15 amino acids. Losses at the gene ends were 5 bases for V and 6 bases for J; bases not matched to a gene: 8. The complete variable domain, with remaining parts taken from reference TRBV2 and TRBJ1-5, reads EPEVTQTPSHQVTQMGQEVILRCVPISNHLYFYWYRQILGQKVEFLVSFYNNEISEKSEIFDDQFSVERPDGSNFTLKIRSTKLEDSAMYFCASSRLGTGIQPQHFGDGTRLSIL.

The rearrangement uses TRBV4-3 and TRBJ2-5; 7 positions match TRBD2. V dropped 0 bases and J dropped 2; count of bases not matched to a gene: 9. The CDR3 has 17 residues. CDR1 LGHNA and CDR2 YSLEER come from the germline V gene. CDR3 sequence reads: CASSQDTVGRGQETQYF. For the CDR3, the DNA is TGCGCCAGCAGCCAAGATACGGTAGGGAGGGGACAAGAGACCCAGTACTTC.